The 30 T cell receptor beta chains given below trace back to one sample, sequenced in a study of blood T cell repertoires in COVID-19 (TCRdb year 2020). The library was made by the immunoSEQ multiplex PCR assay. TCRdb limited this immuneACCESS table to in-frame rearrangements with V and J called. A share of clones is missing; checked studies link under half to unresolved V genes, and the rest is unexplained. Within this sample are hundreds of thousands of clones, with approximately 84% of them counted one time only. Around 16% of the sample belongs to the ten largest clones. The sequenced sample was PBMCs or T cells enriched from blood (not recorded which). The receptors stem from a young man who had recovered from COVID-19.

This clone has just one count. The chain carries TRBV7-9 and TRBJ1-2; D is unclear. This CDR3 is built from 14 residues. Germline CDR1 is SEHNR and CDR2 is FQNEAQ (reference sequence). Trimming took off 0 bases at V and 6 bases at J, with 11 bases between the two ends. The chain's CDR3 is CASSLAAGQDGYTF. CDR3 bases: TGTGCCAGCAGCTTAGCTGCGGGTCAGGATGGCTACACCTTC. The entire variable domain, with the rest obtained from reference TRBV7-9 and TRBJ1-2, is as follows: DTGVSQNPRHKITKRGQNVTFRCDPISEHNRLYWYRQTLGQGPEFLTYFQNEAQLEKSRLLSDRFSAERPKGSFSTLEIQRTEQGDSAMYLCASSLAAGQDGYTFGSGTRLTVV.

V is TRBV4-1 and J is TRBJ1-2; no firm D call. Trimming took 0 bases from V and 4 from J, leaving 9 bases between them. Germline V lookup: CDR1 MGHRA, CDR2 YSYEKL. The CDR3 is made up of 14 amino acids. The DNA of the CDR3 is TGCGCCAGCAGCCAAGATGAGGCGTTCTATGGCTACACCTTC. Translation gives CASSQDEAFYGYTF.

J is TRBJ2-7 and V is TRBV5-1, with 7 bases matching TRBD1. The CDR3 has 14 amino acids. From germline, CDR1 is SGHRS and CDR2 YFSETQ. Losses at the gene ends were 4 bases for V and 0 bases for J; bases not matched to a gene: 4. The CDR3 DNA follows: TGCGCCAGCAGCCCCGGGACAGTCTCCTACGAGCAGTACTTC. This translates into CASSPGTVSYEQYF.

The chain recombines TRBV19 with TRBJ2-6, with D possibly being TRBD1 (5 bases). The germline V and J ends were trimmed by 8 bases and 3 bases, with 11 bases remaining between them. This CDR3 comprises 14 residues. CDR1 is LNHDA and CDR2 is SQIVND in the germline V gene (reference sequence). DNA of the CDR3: TGTGCCAGTTTAGGGGTGGGTGGGGCCAACGTCCTGACTTTC. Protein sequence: CASLGVGGANVLTF.

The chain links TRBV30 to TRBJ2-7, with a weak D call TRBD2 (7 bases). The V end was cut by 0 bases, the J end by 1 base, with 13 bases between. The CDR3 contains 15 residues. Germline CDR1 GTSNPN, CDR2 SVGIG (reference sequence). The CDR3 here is CAWSVGSGTSYEQYF. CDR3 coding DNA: TGTGCCTGGAGTGTAGGGAGCGGGACATCCTACGAGCAGTACTTC.

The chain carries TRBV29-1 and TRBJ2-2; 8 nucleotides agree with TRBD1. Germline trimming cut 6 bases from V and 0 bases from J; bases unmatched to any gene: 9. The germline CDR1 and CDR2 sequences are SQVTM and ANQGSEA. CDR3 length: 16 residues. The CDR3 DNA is TGCAGCGTCCAGGACAGGGCCACTACGAACACCGGGGAGCTGTTTTTT. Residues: CSVQDRATTNTGELFF.

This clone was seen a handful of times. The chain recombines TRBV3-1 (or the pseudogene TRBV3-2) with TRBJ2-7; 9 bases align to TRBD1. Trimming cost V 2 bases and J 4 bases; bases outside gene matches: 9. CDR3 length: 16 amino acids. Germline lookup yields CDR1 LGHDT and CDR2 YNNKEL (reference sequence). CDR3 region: CASSQSAGTGTYEQYF. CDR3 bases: TGTGCCAGCAGCCAATCGGCAGGGACAGGGACGTACGAGCAGTACTTC.

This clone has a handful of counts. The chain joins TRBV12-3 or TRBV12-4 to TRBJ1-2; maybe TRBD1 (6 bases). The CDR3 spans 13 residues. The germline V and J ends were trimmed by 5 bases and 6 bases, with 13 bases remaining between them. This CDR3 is CASSLFGGNGYTF. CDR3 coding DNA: TGTGCCAGCAGTCTCTTTGGGGGCAATGGCTACACCTTC.

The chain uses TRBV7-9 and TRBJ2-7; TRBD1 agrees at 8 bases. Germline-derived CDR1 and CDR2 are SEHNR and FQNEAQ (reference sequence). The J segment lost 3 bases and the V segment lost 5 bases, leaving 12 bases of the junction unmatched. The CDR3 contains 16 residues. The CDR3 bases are TGTGCCAGCAGCCTCCGTGGTCAGGGGGCGATCTACGAGCAGTACTTC. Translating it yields CASSLRGQGAIYEQYF.

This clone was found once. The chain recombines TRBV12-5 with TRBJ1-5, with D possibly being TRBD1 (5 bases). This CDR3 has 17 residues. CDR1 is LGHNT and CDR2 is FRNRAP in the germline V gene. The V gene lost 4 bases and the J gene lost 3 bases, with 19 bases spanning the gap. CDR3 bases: TGTGCTAGTGGTTCCATCTGGGGGGGATCAGACAATCAGCCCCAGCATTTT. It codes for CASGSIWGGSDNQPQHF.

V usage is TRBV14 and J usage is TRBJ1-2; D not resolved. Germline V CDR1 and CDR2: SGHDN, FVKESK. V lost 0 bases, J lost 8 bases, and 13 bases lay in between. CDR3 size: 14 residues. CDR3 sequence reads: CASSQDNGVGGYTF. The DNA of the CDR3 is TGTGCCAGCAGCCAAGATAACGGGGTAGGGGGCTACACCTTC.

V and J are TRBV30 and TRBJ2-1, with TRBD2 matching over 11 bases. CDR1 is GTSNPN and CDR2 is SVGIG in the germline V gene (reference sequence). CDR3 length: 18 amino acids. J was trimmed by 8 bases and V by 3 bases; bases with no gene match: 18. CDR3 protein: CAWRLNRASGRPRYEQFF. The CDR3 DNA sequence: TGTGCCTGGAGATTAAACAGGGCTAGCGGGAGGCCTAGGTATGAGCAGTTCTTC. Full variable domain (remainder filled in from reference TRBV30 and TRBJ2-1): SQTIHQWPATLVQPVGSPLSLECTVEGTSNPNLYWYRQAAGRGLQLLFYSVGIGQISSEVPQNLSASRPQDRQFILSSKKLLLSDSGFYLCAWRLNRASGRPRYEQFFGPGTRLTVL.

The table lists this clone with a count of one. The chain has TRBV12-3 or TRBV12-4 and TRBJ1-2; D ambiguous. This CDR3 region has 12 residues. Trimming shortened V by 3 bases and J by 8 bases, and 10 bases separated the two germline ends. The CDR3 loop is CASSFAGGGYTF. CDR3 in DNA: TGTGCCAGCAGTTTTGCAGGAGGCGGCTACACCTTC.

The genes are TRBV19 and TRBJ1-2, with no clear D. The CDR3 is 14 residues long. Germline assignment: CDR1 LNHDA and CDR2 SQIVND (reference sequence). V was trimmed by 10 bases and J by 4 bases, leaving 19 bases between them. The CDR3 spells CATTTPDGFYGYTF. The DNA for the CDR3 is TGTGCCACCACGACCCCCGACGGGTTCTATGGCTACACCTTC.

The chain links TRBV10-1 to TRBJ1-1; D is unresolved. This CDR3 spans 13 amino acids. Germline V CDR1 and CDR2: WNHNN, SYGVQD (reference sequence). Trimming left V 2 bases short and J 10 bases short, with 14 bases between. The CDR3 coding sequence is TGCGCCAGCAGTGAGAACGAGTTTCGTGGAGCTTTCTTT. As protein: CASSENEFRGAFF.

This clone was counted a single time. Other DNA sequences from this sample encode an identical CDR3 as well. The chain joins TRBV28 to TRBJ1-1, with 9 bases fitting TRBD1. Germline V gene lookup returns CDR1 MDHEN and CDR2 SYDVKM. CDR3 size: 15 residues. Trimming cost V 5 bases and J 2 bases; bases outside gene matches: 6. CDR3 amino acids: CASSPPGQGNTEAFF. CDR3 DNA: TGTGCCAGCAGTCCACCGGGACAGGGAAACACTGAAGCTTTCTTT.

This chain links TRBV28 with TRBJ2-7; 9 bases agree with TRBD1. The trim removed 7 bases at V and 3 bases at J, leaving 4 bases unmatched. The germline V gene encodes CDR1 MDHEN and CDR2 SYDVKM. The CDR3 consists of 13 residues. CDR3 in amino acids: CASTRDRVYEQYF. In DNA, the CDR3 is TGTGCCAGCACCCGGGACAGGGTCTACGAGCAGTACTTC.

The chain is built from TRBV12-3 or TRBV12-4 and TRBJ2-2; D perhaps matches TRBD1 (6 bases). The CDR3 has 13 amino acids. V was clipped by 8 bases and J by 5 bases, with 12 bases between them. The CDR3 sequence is CASLRGRTGELFF. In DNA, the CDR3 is TGTGCCAGCCTCAGGGGAAGGACCGGGGAGCTGTTTTTT.

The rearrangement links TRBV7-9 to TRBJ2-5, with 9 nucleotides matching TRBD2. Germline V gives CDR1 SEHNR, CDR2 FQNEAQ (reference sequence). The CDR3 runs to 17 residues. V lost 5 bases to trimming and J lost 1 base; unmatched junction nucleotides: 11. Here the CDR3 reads CASSLRGDSGSQETQYF. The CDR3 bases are TGTGCCAGCAGCCTACGTGGGGATAGCGGGAGCCAAGAGACCCAGTACTTC.

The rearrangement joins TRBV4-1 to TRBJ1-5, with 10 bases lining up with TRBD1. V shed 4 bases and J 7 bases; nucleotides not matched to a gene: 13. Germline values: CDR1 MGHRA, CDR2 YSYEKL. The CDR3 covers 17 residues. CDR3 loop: CASSPSTGQGLNQPQHF. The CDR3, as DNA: TGCGCCAGCAGCCCAAGCACGGGACAGGGGTTGAACCAGCCCCAGCATTTT.

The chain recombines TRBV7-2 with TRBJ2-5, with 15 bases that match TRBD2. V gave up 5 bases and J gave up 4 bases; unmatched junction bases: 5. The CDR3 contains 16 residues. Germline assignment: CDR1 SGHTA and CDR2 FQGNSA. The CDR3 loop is CASSPGLAGGGETQYF. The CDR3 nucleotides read TGTGCCAGCAGCCCAGGACTAGCGGGGGGGGGAGAGACCCAGTACTTC.

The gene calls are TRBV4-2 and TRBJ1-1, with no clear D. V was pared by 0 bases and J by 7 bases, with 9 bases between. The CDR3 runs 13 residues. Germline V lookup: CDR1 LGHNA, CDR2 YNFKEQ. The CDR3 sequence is CASSQDQVSEAFF. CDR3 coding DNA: TGTGCCAGCAGCCAAGATCAAGTCAGTGAAGCTTTCTTT.

CDR3 protein: CASSLAGSTGELFF. CDR3 DNA sequence: TGTGCCAGCAGCTTGGCGGGGAGCACCGGGGAGCTGTTTTTT. This chain joins TRBV7-2 and TRBJ2-2; perhaps TRBD2 as D (6 bases). Trimming shortened V by 3 bases and J by 4 bases, and 9 bases separated the two germline ends. The CDR3 sequence is 14 residues long. Per germline, CDR1 SGHTA and CDR2 FQGNSA. Drawing the rest from reference TRBV7-2 and TRBJ2-2, the complete variable domain is GAGVSQSPSNKVTEKGKDVELRCDPISGHTALYWYRQSLGQGLEFLIYFQGNSAPDKSGLPSDRFSAERTGGSVSTLTIQRTQQEDSAVYLCASSLAGSTGELFFGEGSRLTVL.

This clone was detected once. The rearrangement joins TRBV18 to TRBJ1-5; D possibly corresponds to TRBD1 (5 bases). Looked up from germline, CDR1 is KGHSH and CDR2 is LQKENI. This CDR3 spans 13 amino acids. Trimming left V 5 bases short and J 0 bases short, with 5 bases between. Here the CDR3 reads CASSDSSNQPQHF. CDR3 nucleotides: TGTGCCAGCTCAGACAGTAGCAATCAGCCCCAGCATTTT.

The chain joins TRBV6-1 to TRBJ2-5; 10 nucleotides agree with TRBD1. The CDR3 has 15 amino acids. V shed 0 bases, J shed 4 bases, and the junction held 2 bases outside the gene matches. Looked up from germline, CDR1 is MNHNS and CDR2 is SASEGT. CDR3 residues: CASSEATGGAETQYF. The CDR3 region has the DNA TGTGCCAGCAGTGAAGCGACAGGGGGCGCAGAGACCCAGTACTTC.

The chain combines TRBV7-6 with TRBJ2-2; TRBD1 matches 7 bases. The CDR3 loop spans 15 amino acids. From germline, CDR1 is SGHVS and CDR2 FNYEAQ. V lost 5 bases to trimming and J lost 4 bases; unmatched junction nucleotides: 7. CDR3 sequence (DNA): TGTGCCAGCAGCACCCCGACAGGGCGCACCGGGGAGCTGTTTTTT. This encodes CASSTPTGRTGELFF.

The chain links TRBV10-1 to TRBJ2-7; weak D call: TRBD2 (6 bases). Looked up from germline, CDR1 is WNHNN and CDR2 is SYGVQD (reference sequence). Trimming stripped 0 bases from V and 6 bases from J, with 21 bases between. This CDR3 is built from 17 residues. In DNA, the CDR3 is TGCGCCAGCAGTGAGTCGATCACGTCAGGAAGGGGACTCGAGCAGTACTTC. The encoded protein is CASSESITSGRGLEQYF.

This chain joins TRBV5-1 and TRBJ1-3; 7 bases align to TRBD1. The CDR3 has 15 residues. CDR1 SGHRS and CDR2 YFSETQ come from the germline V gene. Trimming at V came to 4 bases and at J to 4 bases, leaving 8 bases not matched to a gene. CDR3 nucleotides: TGCGCCAGCAGCCCTGGGACAGCAACCGGAAACACCATATATTTT. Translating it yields CASSPGTATGNTIYF.

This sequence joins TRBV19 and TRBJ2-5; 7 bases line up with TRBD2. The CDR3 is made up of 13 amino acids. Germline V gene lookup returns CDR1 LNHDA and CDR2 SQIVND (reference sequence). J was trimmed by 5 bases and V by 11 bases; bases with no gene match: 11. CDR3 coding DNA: TGTGCCGTCATGGCGGGAGAAGGCGAGACCCAGTACTTC. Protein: CAVMAGEGETQYF.

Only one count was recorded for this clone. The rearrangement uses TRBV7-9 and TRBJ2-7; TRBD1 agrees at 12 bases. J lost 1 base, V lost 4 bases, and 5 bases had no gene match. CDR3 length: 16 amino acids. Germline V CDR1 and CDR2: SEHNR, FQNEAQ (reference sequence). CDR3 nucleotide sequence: TGTGCCAGCAGCTCCTCGGGACAGGGGGCATCCTACGAGCAGTACTTC. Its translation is CASSSSGQGASYEQYF.